This T cell receptor (beta chain) comes out of a study of cytomegalovirus exposure and HLA in healthy donors. The V end lost 2 bases, the J end lost 8 bases, and 12 bases lay between the germline ends. The CDR3 totals 13 residues. Germline V gene lookup returns CDR1 MDHEN and CDR2 SYDVKM. Study conclusions and caveats: Earlier analysis looked at TCR beta V segments, and most were productive about 87% or about 30% of the time. Cytomegalovirus-associated status was assigned to about 150 TCR beta chains.

Samples came from healthy bone marrow donors. The PCR made use of 60 Vbeta and 13 Jbeta primers. Sequencing was performed with immunoSEQ multiplex PCR; in TCRdb, only in-frame clones are kept and a portion is missing. This table has about 180,000 clones, roughly 82% appearing once. Note on this clone: The antigen remains unidentified.

V and J are TRBV28 and TRBJ1-2; possibly TRBD1 for D (6 bases). This TCR was recovered from a woman aged 45-59 years in good health and CMV-seronegative. Sequencing was carried out using PBMCs. The CDR3 region has the DNA TGTGCCAGCAGTTTACCACAGGGACGGGGCTACACCTTC. Translation: CASSLPQGRGYTF.